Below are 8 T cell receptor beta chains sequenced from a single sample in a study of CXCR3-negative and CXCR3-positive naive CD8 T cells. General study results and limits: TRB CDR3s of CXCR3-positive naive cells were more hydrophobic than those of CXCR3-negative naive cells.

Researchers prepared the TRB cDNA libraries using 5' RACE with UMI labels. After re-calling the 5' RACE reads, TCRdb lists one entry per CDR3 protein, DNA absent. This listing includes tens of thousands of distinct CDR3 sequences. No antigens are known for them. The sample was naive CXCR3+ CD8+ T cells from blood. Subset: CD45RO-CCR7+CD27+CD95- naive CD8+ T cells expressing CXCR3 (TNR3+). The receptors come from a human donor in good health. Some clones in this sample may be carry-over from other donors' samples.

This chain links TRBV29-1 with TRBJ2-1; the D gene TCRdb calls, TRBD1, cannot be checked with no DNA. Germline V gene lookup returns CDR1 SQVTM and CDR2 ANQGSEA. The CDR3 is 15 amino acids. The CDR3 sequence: CSVGSLGGIYNEQFF.

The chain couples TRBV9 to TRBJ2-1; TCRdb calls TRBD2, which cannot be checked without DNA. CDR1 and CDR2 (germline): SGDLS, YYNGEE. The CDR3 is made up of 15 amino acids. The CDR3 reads CASSVVAPRRERWFF.

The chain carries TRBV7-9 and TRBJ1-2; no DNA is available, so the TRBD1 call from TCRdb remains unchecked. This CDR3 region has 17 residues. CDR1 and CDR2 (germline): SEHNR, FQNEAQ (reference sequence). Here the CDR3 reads CASSTALRGRILSGYTF.

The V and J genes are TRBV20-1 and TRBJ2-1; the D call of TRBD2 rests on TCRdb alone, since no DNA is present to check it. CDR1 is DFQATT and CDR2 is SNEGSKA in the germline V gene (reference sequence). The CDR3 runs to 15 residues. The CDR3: CSAIGPSGAYNEQFF.

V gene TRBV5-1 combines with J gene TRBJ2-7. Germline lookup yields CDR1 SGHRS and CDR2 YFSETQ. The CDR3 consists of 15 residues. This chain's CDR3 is CASSFETNPTYEQYF.

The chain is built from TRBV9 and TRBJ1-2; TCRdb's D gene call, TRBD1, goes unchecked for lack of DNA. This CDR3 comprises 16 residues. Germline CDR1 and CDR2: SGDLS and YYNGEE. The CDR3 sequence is CASSVEPDRLFTGYTF.

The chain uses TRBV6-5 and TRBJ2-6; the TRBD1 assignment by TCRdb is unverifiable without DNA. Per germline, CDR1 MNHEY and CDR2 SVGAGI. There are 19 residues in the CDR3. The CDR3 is CASMTGTVFAASGANVLTF.

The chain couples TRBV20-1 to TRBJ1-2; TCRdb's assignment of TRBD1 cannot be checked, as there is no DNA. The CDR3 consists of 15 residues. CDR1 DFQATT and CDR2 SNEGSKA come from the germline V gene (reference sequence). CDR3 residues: CSARDPGQINYGYTF.